Below, 18 T cell receptor beta chains from the same sample are listed, as sequenced in a study of blood T cell repertoires in COVID-19. Measured with immunoSEQ multiplex PCR; TCRdb has only the in-frame clones, and not every one. The data hold about 200,000 clones, with about 81% observed a single time. Sequenced material: peripheral blood. The receptors come from an elderly woman with COVID-19, enrolled during active disease.

This clone has a handful of counts. The V and J genes are TRBV29-1 and TRBJ1-1, with 7 bases fitting TRBD1. Germline V gene data show CDR1 as SQVTM and CDR2 as ANQGSEA. This CDR3 region has 13 residues. The V segment lost 7 bases and the J segment 4 bases; nucleotides outside the gene matches: 9. Written as DNA, the CDR3 is TGCAGCGCAAGGGGACAGATGGCCACTGAAGCTTTCTTT. Protein product: CSARGQMATEAFF. The complete variable domain, with remaining parts taken from reference TRBV29-1 and TRBJ1-1, reads SAVISQKPSRDICQRGTSLTIQCQVDSQVTMMFWYRQQPGQSLTLIATANQGSEATYESGFVIDKFPISRPNLTFSTLTVSNMSPEDSSIYLCSARGQMATEAFFGQGTRLTVV.

On this clone itself: Since a much larger clone is just one base distant, this may be a read error. V is TRBV7-8 and J is TRBJ1-1; D possibly corresponds to TRBD1 (6 bases). The V and J ends lost 1 base and 3 bases respectively, with 6 bases between them. The CDR3 extends over 13 amino acids. From germline, CDR1 is SGHVS and CDR2 FQNEAQ. The CDR3 sequence: CASSLDRDTEAFF. As DNA, the CDR3 is TGTGCCAGCAGCTTAGACAGGGACACTGAAGCTTTCTTT.

The V gene is TRBV7-9, the J gene TRBJ2-1; 11 bases align to TRBD2. Per the germline V gene, CDR1 is SEHNR and CDR2 is FQNEAQ (reference sequence). This CDR3 is 18 amino acids long. V lost 1 base and J lost 8; bases outside the gene matches: 13. The CDR3 here is CASSLGSYRTSGSDEQFF. For the CDR3, the DNA is TGTGCCAGCAGCTTAGGGAGTTATCGGACTAGCGGGTCGGATGAGCAGTTCTTC.

This clone appeared once. This rearrangement joins TRBV18 to TRBJ1-1; TRBD1 agrees at 9 bases. Germline values: CDR1 KGHSH, CDR2 LQKENI. The CDR3 covers 11 residues. The V and J ends lost 6 bases and 10 bases, in that order; junction bases with no gene match: 3. The CDR3 sequence: CASSPDRGAFF. Written as DNA, the CDR3 is TGTGCCAGCTCTCCGGACAGGGGAGCTTTCTTT.

CDR3 sequence (DNA): TGTGCCAGCAGCCAAGAGGGGGTTGGCAATCAGCCCCAGCATTTT. Translation gives CASSQEGVGNQPQHF. The chain combines TRBV7-2 with TRBJ1-5; D perhaps matches TRBD1 (6 bases). Germline V lookup: CDR1 SGHTA, CDR2 FQGNSA. Trimming removed 5 bases at V and 2 bases at J, with 13 bases between. The CDR3 runs to 15 residues.

This chain joins TRBV27 and TRBJ1-2, with D maybe TRBD1 (6 bases). The length of the CDR3 is 17 residues. Germline CDR1 is MNHEY and CDR2 is SMNVEV (reference sequence). Trimming pared 0 bases from V and 3 bases from J, leaving 17 bases between. The CDR3 sequence is CASSLSTITGFYYGYTF. The CDR3 DNA is TGTGCCAGCAGTTTATCGACTATTACAGGGTTTTACTATGGCTACACCTTC.

The gene calls are TRBV9 and TRBJ2-2, with 9 positions matching TRBD1. The V gene end was trimmed by 3 bases and the J gene end by 1 base; junction bases not matched to a gene: 4. The germline gives CDR1 SGDLS, CDR2 YYNGEE. There are 16 residues in the CDR3. CDR3 in DNA: TGTGCCAGCAGCGCCCGACAGGGGGGGAACACCGGGGAGCTGTTTTTT. Translation: CASSARQGGNTGELFF. Variable domain in full (rest from reference TRBV9 and TRBJ2-2): DSGVTQTPKHLITATGQRVTLRCSPRSGDLSVYWYQQSLDQGLQFLIQYYNGEERAKGNILERFSAQQFPDLHSELNLSSLELGDSALYFCASSARQGGNTGELFFGEGSRLTVL.

This chain links TRBV5-8 with TRBJ2-1; 13 bases map to TRBD2. Germline CDR1 and CDR2: SGHTS and YDEGEE. The V segment lost 5 bases and the J segment 6 bases; nucleotides outside the gene matches: 5. This CDR3 has 15 amino acids. In nucleotides, the CDR3 is TGTGCCAGCAGTCCCGGGACTAGCGGGGTCAATGAGCAGTTCTTC. This sequence encodes CASSPGTSGVNEQFF.

This clone has just a few counts. The rearrangement links TRBV3-1 (or the pseudogene TRBV3-2) to TRBJ2-3, with D unclear. Germline CDR1 reads LGHDT; CDR2 reads YNNKEL (reference sequence). This CDR3 is 17 amino acids long. The V and J ends lost 0 bases and 3 bases respectively, with 16 bases between them. The CDR3 DNA follows: TGTGCCAGCAGCCAAGATTCAGGTCGACGGTTAACAGATACGCAGTATTTT. It translates to CASSQDSGRRLTDTQYF.

The gene calls are TRBV18 and TRBJ1-1; D is unresolved. This CDR3 region has 13 residues. CDR1 and CDR2 from the germline V gene are KGHSH and LQKENI. Trimming removed 6 bases from V and 1 base from J, with 9 bases in between. The CDR3 DNA reads TGTGCCAGCTCCCAAACACCGAACACTGAAGCTTTCTTT. As protein: CASSQTPNTEAFF. Full variable domain (missing parts from reference TRBV18 and TRBJ1-1): NAGVMQNPRHLVRRRGQEARLRCSPMKGHSHVYWYRQLPEEGLKFMVYLQKENIIDESGMPKERFSAEFPKEGPSILRIQQVVRGDSAAYFCASSQTPNTEAFFGQGTRLTVV.

The V call is TRBV7-9, the J call TRBJ1-6, with TRBD1 matching over 11 bases. With 3 bases clipped from V and 11 bases from J, the junction kept 3 bases outside the gene matches. Germline lookup yields CDR1 SEHNR and CDR2 FQNEAQ (reference sequence). The CDR3 loop spans 14 amino acids. CDR3 nucleotides: TGTGCCAGCAGCTTGAGGACAGGGGGCCCACCCCTCCACTTT. This translates into CASSLRTGGPPLHF.

The chain has TRBV5-6 and TRBJ1-5, with 9 bases that match TRBD1. Per germline, CDR1 SGHDT and CDR2 YYEEEE. The CDR3 has 16 residues. V lost 2 bases, J lost 3 bases, and 6 bases stayed unmatched. Here the CDR3 DNA reads TGTGCCAGCAGCTTTGGGACAGGGAACCACAATCAGCCCCAGCATTTT. This translates into CASSFGTGNHNQPQHF.

The chain couples TRBV11-1 to TRBJ1-2; D remains ambiguous. Trimming stripped 0 bases from V and 4 bases from J, with 9 bases between. This CDR3 comprises 14 residues. Germline CDR1 reads SGHAT; CDR2 reads FQDESV (reference sequence). In nucleotides, the CDR3 is TGTGCCAGCAGCTTAGCTCCCGGAGCCTATGGCTACACCTTC. Its protein is CASSLAPGAYGYTF.

The chain carries TRBV5-5 and TRBJ2-3; a possible D gene is TRBD2 (6 bases). V was pared by 4 bases and J by 2 bases, with 11 bases between. Per germline, CDR1 SGHKS and CDR2 YYEKEE (reference sequence). The CDR3 has 14 residues. CDR3 sequence (DNA): TGTGCCAGCAGCCCCCGGGAGACCACAGATACGCAGTATTTT. Protein: CASSPRETTDTQYF.

This chain connects TRBV18 to TRBJ1-2; TRBD1 matches 8 bases. The length of the CDR3 is 14 residues. Germline V gene lookup returns CDR1 KGHSH and CDR2 LQKENI. After removal of 0 bases from V and 8 bases from J, the junction contained 5 bases not matched to a gene. CDR3 residues: CASSPPTGGVGYTF. The DNA for the CDR3 is TGTGCCAGCTCACCACCCACAGGGGGAGTGGGCTACACCTTC.

This chain joins TRBV5-1 and TRBJ2-5, with TRBD2 matching 7 bases. Germline lookup yields CDR1 SGHRS and CDR2 YFSETQ. The CDR3 totals 13 residues. V gave up 3 bases and J gave up 7 bases; unmatched junction bases: 6. Here the CDR3 reads CASSWVREGTQYF. The CDR3 DNA sequence: TGCGCCAGCAGCTGGGTCAGGGAGGGGACCCAGTACTTC.

A single count supports this clone. The chain has TRBV10-3 and TRBJ2-1; TRBD2 agrees at 9 bases. This CDR3 is 15 amino acids long. Germline loops: CDR1 ENHRY, CDR2 SYGVKD. V lost 6 bases, J lost 7 bases, and 10 bases stayed unmatched. The CDR3 nucleotides read TGTGCCATCAGCTTAGCGGGAGCACCCGAGAATGAGCAGTTCTTC. Protein: CAISLAGAPENEQFF.

This sequence joins TRBV30 and TRBJ1-6; tentatively, D is TRBD1 (6 bases). Germline lookup yields CDR1 GTSNPN and CDR2 SVGIG (reference sequence). Trimming shortened V by 2 bases and J by 6 bases, and 17 bases separated the two germline ends. The CDR3 has 16 residues. CDR3 in DNA: TGTGCCTGGAGTATCGACAGGTCCGCCCTTAATTCACCCCTCCACTTT. This encodes CAWSIDRSALNSPLHF.